The subject of this entry is one TCR beta chain. This entry is derived from a study of blood T cell repertoires in COVID-19. Overall study: Samples of COVID-19 (acute and convalescent) were obtained from the United States, Italy and Spain. T cells, B-cell-depleted T cells, or PBMCs supplied cDNA or gDNA.

Authors' data handling: Estimates of nucleated cell counts were drawn from the amplification of reference gene primers. Using immunoSEQ multiplex PCR, the repertoire was profiled, and TCRdb retains in-frame clones only, with some absent. V, J and clone size derive from that table, while D and trimming were established from the DNA sequence. Among over 90,000 clones listed, about nine tenths were seen once. Germline V lookup: CDR1 SGHRS, CDR2 YFSETQ. The length of the CDR3 is 18 residues. The germline V and J ends were trimmed by 4 bases and 0 bases, with 22 bases remaining between them. Sequenced material: peripheral blood. The sequence came from an elderly woman in a cohort sampled during active COVID-19. V gene TRBV5-1 combines with J gene TRBJ1-1; the D gene is possibly TRBD1 (6 bases). CDR3 residues: CASSSGQQVWGMNTEAFF. The CDR3 nucleotides read TGCGCCAGCAGCAGCGGACAGCAAGTTTGGGGTATGAACACTGAAGCTTTCTTT.